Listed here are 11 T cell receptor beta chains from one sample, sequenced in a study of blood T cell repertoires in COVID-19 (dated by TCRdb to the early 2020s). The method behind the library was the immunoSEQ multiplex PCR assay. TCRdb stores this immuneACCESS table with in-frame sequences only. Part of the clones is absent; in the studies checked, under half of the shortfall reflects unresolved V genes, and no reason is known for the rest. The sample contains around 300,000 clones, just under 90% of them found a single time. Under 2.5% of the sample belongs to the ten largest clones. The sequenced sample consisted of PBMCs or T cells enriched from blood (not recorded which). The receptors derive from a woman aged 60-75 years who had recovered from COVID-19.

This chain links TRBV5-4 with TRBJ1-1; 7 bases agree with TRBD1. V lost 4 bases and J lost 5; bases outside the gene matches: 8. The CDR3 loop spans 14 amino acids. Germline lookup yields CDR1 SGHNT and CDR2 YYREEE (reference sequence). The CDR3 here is CASSPIDRVTEAFF. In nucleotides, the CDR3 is TGTGCCAGCAGCCCTATAGACAGGGTTACTGAAGCTTTCTTT.

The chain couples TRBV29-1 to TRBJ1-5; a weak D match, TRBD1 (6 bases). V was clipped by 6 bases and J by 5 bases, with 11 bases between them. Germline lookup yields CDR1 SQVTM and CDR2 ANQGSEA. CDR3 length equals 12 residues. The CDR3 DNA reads TGCAGCGTACAGGGAAGAGATCAGCCCCAGCATTTT. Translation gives CSVQGRDQPQHF. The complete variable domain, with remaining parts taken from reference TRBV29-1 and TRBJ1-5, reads SAVISQKPSRDICQRGTSLTIQCQVDSQVTMMFWYRQQPGQSLTLIATANQGSEATYESGFVIDKFPISRPNLTFSTLTVSNMSPEDSSIYLCSVQGRDQPQHFGDGTRLSIL.

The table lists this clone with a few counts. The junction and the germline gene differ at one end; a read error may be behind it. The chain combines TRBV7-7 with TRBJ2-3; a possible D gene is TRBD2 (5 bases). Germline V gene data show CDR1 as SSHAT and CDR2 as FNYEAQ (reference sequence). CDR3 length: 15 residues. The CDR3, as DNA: TGTGCTAGCAGACCCCCCCCAGCCGGGGTGGATACGCAGTATTTT. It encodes CASRPPPAGVDTQYF.

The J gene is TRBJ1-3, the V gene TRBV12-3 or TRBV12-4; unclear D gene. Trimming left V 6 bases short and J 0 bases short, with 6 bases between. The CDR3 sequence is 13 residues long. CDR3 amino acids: CASRLISGNTIYF. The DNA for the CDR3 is TGTGCCAGCAGACTAATCTCTGGAAACACCATATATTTT.

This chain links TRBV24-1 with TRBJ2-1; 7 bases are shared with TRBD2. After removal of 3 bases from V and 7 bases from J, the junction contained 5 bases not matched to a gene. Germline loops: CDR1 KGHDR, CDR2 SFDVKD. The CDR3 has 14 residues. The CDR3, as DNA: TGTGCCACCAGTGATGCGGGAGCCATGAATGAGCAGTTCTTC. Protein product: CATSDAGAMNEQFF.

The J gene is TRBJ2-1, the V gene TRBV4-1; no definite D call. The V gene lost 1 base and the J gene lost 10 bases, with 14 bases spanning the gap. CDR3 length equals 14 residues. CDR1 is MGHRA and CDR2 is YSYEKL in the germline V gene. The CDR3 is CASSQVVPDLEQFF. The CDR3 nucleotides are TGCGCCAGCAGCCAAGTGGTACCTGATCTAGAGCAGTTCTTC.

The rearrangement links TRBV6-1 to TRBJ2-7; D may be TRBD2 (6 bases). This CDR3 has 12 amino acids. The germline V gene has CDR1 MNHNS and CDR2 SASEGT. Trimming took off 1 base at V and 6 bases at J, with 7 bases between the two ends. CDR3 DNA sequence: TGTGCCAGCAGTGAAGTCGGGGGCGAGCAGTACTTC. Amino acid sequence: CASSEVGGEQYF.

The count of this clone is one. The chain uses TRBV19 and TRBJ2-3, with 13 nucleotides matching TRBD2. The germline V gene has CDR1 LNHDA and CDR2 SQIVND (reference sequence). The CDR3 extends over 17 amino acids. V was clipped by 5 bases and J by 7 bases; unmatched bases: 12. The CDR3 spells CASSARTGTSGANTQYF. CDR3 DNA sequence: TGTGCCAGTAGTGCCCGGACCGGGACTAGCGGGGCCAATACGCAGTATTTT.

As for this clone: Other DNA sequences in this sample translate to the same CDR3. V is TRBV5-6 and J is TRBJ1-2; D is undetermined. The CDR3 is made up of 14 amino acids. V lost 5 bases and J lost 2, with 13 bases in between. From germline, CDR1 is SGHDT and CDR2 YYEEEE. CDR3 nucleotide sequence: TGTGCCAGCAGTCTTGGCGGGAGGAACTATGGCTACACCTTC. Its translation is CASSLGGRNYGYTF. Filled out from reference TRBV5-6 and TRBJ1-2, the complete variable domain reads DAGVTQSPTHLIKTRGQQVTLRCSPKSGHDTVSWYQQALGQGPQFIFQYYEEEERQRGNFPDRFSGHQFPNYSSELNVNALLLGDSALYLCASSLGGRNYGYTFGSGTRLTVV.

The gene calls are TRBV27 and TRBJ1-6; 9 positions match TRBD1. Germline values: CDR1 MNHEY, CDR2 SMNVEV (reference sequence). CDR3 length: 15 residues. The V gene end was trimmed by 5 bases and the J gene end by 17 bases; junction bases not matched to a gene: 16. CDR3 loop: CASSPQDRGLGPFHF. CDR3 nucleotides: TGTGCCAGCAGTCCCCAGGACAGGGGTCTGGGTCCATTCCACTTT.

The CDR3 DNA reads TGTGCCAGCAGCTTTACTAGCGGACGCACAGATACGCAGTATTTT. The encoded protein is CASSFTSGRTDTQYF. The chain joins TRBV7-2 to TRBJ2-3; the match to TRBD2 covers 8 bases. This CDR3 contains 15 residues. Germline CDR1 reads SGHTA; CDR2 reads FQGNSA. V lost 3 bases to trimming and J lost 1 base; unmatched junction nucleotides: 3.